Shown below are 12 T cell receptor beta chains from a single sample sequenced in a study of blood T cells in healthy people across ages. Sample-barcoded 5' priming and a J-beta primer mix drove a second PCR of roughly 7 to 11 cycles. TCRdb re-called the 5' RACE reads through MiXCR, storing one row per CDR3 protein. The sample has roughly 1,100,000 distinct CDR3 sequences, around 27% seen once. The sample also formed part of further work on T cells of mothers and their children.

Sequencing used blood. The receptors shown here come from a girl aged 2 to 9 in good health.

CDR3 amino acids: CASSQDSGARSSYEQYF. In DNA form, the CDR3 reads TGTGCCAGCAGCCAAGATTCGGGAGCTCGGAGCTCCTACGAGCAGTACTTC. V usage is TRBV4-2 and J usage is TRBJ2-7, with a weak D call TRBD2 (6 bases). Germline assignment: CDR1 LGHNA and CDR2 YNFKEQ. This CDR3 spans 17 amino acids. Trimming shortened V by 0 bases and J by 0 bases, and 15 bases separated the two germline ends.

The gene calls are TRBV7-9 and TRBJ2-5; D ambiguous. The CDR3 runs 12 residues. The V end was cut by 1 base, the J end by 9 bases, with 9 bases between. CDR1 is SEHNR, CDR2 FQNEAQ, per germline (reference sequence). This CDR3 reads CASSLGSAPQYF. DNA for the CDR3: TGTGCCAGCAGCTTAGGGAGCGCCCCCCAGTACTTC.

The chain uses TRBV10-2 and TRBJ2-7; D unclear. V was trimmed by 8 bases and J by 6 bases, leaving 11 bases between them. CDR1 and CDR2 from the germline V gene are WSHSY and SAAADI. The CDR3 has 11 amino acids. CDR3 region: CASRSIGEQYF. The CDR3 coding sequence is TGCGCCAGCCGGTCCATTGGCGAGCAGTACTTC.

CDR3 residues: CASRQTSDPNYGYTF. DNA for the CDR3: TGTGCCAGCAGACAAACCTCCGACCCCAACTATGGCTACACCTTC. The chain recombines TRBV7-9 with TRBJ1-2; D is uncertain. Germline CDR1 SEHNR, CDR2 FQNEAQ (reference sequence). Trimming stripped 6 bases from V and 2 bases from J, with 16 bases between. This CDR3 has 15 amino acids.

The genes are TRBV27 and TRBJ2-1; TRBD2 aligns across 8 bases. After removal of 2 bases from V and 3 bases from J, the junction contained 3 bases not matched to a gene. This CDR3 region has 15 residues. The germline CDR1 and CDR2 sequences are MNHEY and SMNVEV (reference sequence). The CDR3, as DNA: TGTGCCAGCAGTTTAACGGGAGGGGGCTACAATGAGCAGTTCTTC. Translation gives CASSLTGGGYNEQFF.

The chain joins TRBV4-2 to TRBJ2-7; perhaps D is TRBD1 or TRBD2 (5 bases each). CDR3 length: 16 residues. V was clipped by 1 base and J by 4 bases, with 17 bases between them. Germline loops: CDR1 LGHNA, CDR2 YNFKEQ. This CDR3 reads CASSQVSEGPPYEQYF. The CDR3 bases are TGTGCCAGCAGCCAAGTTAGTGAGGGGCCCCCTTACGAGCAGTACTTC.

The chain has TRBV5-1 and TRBJ1-2, with 9 nucleotides matching TRBD1. V trimming: 0 bases; J trimming: 8 bases; junction bases outside the gene matches: 5. The CDR3 consists of 14 residues. CDR1 and CDR2 (germline): SGHRS, YFSETQ. In DNA, the CDR3 is TGCGCCAGCAGCTTGGTTGGGACAGGGTCCGGCTACACCTTC. It specifies CASSLVGTGSGYTF.

In this sample, this clonotype turned up a few times. The chain is built from TRBV12-3 or TRBV12-4 and TRBJ2-1; 7 bases match TRBD2. The better agreement between TRBJ2-5 and the DNA end casts doubt on the J call. The CDR3 sequence is 12 residues long. DNA of the CDR3: TGTGCCAGCAGCTGGGAGGGCAGGGCCCAGTACTTC. This gives the protein CASSWEGRAQYF.

The table lists this clonotype with a few counts. The chain joins TRBV7-9 to TRBJ2-5; tentatively, D is TRBD2 (5 bases). Deletions cut 1 base from V and 3 bases from J, with 9 bases between. The CDR3 sequence is 14 residues long. In germline, CDR1 is SEHNR, CDR2 FQNEAQ (reference sequence). CDR3 loop: CASSLGREKETQYF. The CDR3 DNA follows: TGTGCCAGCAGCTTAGGACGGGAAAAAGAGACCCAGTACTTC.

The CDR3 spells CASSLSVPDGETQYF. DNA for the CDR3: TGTGCCAGCAGTTTGTCAGTCCCAGACGGAGAGACCCAGTACTTC. This chain joins TRBV28 and TRBJ2-5, with unresolved D. The germline V and J ends were trimmed by 3 bases and 4 bases, with 15 bases remaining between them. CDR3 length equals 15 residues. From germline, CDR1 is MDHEN and CDR2 SYDVKM.

The chain links TRBV20-1 to TRBJ2-1; no firm D call. The germline V and J ends were trimmed by 7 bases and 5 bases, with 18 bases remaining between them. The CDR3 is 14 residues long. Germline CDR1 DFQATT, CDR2 SNEGSKA (reference sequence). This CDR3 reads CSVSGQSTNNEQFF. The CDR3 DNA is TGCAGTGTTAGTGGGCAGTCGACGAACAATGAGCAGTTCTTC.

This clonotype showed up just a few times. The rearrangement links TRBV5-1 to TRBJ1-4; D call uncertain. V was trimmed by 2 bases and J by 6 bases, leaving 8 bases between them. This CDR3 spans 13 amino acids. Looked up from germline, CDR1 is SGHRS and CDR2 is YFSETQ. The CDR3 sequence: CASSLDIYEKLFF. The DNA for the CDR3 is TGCGCCAGCAGCTTAGACATTTATGAAAAACTGTTTTTT.